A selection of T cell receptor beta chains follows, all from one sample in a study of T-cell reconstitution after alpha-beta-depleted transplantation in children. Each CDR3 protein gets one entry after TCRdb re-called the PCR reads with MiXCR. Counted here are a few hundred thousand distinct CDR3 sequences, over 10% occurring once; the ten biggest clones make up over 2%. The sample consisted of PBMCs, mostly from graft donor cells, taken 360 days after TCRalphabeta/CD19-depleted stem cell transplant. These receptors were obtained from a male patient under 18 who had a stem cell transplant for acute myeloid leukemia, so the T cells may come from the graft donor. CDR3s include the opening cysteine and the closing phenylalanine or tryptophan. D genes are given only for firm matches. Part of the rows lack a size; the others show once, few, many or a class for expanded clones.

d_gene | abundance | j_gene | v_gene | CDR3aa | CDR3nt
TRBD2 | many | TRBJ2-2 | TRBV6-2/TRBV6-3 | CASRWGTSTGELFF | TGTGCCAGCAGATGGGGGACTAGCACCGGGGAGCTGTTTTTT
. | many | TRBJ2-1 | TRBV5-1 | CASSLELASYNEQFF | TGCGCCAGCAGCTTAGAACTAGCCTCCTACAATGAGCAGTTCTTC
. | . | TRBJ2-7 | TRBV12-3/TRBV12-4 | CASSFGSVGEQYF | TGTGCCAGCAGTTTCGGCAGTGTCGGCGAGCAGTACTTC
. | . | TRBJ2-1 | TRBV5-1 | CASSSDTGFYNEQFF | TGCGCCAGCAGCTCAGACACGGGATTCTACAATGAGCAGTTCTTC
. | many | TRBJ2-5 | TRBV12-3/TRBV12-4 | CASSFRTKAETQYF | TGTGCCAGCAGTTTCCGTACAAAAGCGGAGACCCAGTACTTC
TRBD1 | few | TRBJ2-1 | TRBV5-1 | CASTLTGWGEQFF | TGCGCCAGCACCTTGACAGGGTGGGGTGAGCAGTTCTTC
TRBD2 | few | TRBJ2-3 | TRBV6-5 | CASSYSYGSGRWTDTQYF | TGTGCCAGCAGTTACTCATATGGTAGCGGGAGATGGACAGATACGCAGTATTTT
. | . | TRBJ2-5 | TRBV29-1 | CSVRPYREETQYF | TGCAGCGTTAGACCCTACAGGGAAGAGACCCAGTACTTC
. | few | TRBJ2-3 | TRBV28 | CASSFGLSRGTDTQYF | TGTGCCAGCAGTTTTGGCCTGAGCAGGGGCACAGATACGCAGTATTTT
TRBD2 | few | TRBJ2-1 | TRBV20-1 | CSASPGLAGAGNEQFF | TGCAGTGCTAGTCCCGGACTAGCGGGAGCCGGCAATGAGCAGTTCTTC
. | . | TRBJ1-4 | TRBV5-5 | CASSLGLAATNEKLFF | TGTGCCAGCAGCTTGGGTCTAGCCGCAACTAATGAAAAACTGTTTTTT
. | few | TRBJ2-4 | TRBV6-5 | CASSLAPGHGNIQYF | TGTGCCAGCAGTTTGGCTCCGGGACACGGGAACATTCAGTACTTC
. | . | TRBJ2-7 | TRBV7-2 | CASRRPGSYEQYF | TGTGCCAGCAGGCGACCGGGCTCCTACGAGCAGTACTTC
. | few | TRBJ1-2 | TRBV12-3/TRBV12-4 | CASSLTSVAPRGYTF | TGTGCCAGCAGTTTAACCAGCGTCGCACCGAGGGGCTACACCTTC
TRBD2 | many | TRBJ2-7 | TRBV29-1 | CSVSGTSGRVSYEQYF | TGCAGCGTTTCCGGGACTAGCGGGAGGGTCTCCTACGAGCAGTACTTC
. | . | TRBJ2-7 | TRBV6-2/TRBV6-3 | CASSYRHRVSYEQYF | TGTGCCAGCAGTTACCGTCACAGGGTTTCCTACGAGCAGTACTTC
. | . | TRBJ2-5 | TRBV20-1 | CSAPGVTETQYF | TGCAGTGCCCCCGGGGTTACAGAGACCCAGTACTTC
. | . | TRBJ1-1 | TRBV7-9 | CASSPRQDRGDTEAFF | TGTGCCAGCAGCCCTCGACAGGATCGGGGGGACACTGAAGCTTTCTTT
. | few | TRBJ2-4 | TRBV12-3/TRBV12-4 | CASTFEGRAKNIQYF | TGTGCCAGCACCTTCGAGGGCAGAGCCAAAAACATTCAGTACTTC
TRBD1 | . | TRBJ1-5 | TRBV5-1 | CASSPWDSLNQPQHF | TGCGCCAGCAGCCCCTGGGACAGCCTCAATCAGCCCCAGCATTTT
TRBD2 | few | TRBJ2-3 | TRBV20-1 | CSARVAGLRDTQYF | TGCAGTGCTAGAGTCGCGGGACTACGAGATACGCAGTATTTT
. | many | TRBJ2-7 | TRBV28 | CASSSRTVPYEQYF | TGTGCCAGCAGTTCTCGGACAGTTCCCTACGAGCAGTACTTC
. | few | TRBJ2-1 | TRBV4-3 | CASSNARSGRLVF | TGCGCCAGCAGCAACGCCCGTAGTGGGCGTCTCGTCTTC
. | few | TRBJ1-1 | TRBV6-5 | CASSPGPLRTEAFF | TGTGCCAGCAGTCCTGGCCCTTTGAGGACTGAAGCTTTCTTT
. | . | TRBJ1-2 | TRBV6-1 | CASNDPGQTYGYTF | TGTGCCAGCAACGACCCAGGACAGACCTATGGCTACACCTTC
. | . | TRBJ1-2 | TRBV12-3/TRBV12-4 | CAATAGPALEGGYTF | TGTGCCGCCACGGCCGGGCCGGCCCTTGAGGGTGGCTACACCTTC
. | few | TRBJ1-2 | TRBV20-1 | CSARVKGLPNYGYTF | TGCAGTGCTAGAGTCAAAGGGTTGCCTAACTATGGCTACACCTTC
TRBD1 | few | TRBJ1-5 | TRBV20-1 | CSAIGQGGVGPQHF | TGCAGTGCCATTGGACAGGGAGGGGTTGGGCCCCAGCATTTT
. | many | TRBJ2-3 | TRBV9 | CASSVGSQDTQYF | TGTGCCAGCAGCGTAGGGTCCCAAGATACGCAGTATTTT
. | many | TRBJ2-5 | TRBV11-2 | CASTPDLGRQETQYF | TGTGCCAGCACCCCCGATCTAGGGAGGCAAGAGACCCAGTACTTC
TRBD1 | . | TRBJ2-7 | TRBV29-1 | CSVGQGAGGEQYF | TGCAGCGTGGGACAGGGGGCGGGGGGGGAGCAGTACTTC
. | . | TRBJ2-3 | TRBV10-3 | CAISEKGIPTDTQYF | TGTGCCATCAGTGAAAAGGGGATCCCCACAGATACGCAGTATTTT
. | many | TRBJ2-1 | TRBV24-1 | CATSDSYRTNEQFF | TGTGCCACCAGTGATTCTTACCGGACCAATGAGCAGTTCTTC
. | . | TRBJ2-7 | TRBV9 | CASSGPGHEQYF | TGTGCCAGCAGCGGGCCCGGTCACGAGCAGTACTTC
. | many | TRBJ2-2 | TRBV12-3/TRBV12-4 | CASTATGTGELFF | TGTGCCAGCACCGCGACAGGCACCGGGGAGCTGTTTTTT
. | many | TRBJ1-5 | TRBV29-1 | CSVRTGSNQPQHF | TGCAGCGTACGCACAGGTAGCAATCAGCCCCAGCATTTT
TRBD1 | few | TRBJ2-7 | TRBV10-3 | CAISVGQGNSYEQYF | TGTGCCATCAGTGTCGGACAGGGCAACTCCTACGAGCAGTACTTC
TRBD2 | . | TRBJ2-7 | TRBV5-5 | CASVQGLGLAAYF | TGTGCCAGCGTGCAGGGCCTAGGACTAGCGGCTTACTTC
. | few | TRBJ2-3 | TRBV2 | CASSIPVADTQYF | TGTGCCAGCAGTATCCCGGTAGCCGATACGCAGTATTTT
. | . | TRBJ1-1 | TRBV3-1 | CASSPWTENTEAFF | TGTGCCAGCAGTCCCTGGACGGAGAACACTGAAGCTTTCTTT
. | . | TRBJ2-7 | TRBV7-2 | CASSPRTSEQYF | TGTGCCAGCAGCCCCCGGACAAGCGAGCAGTACTTC
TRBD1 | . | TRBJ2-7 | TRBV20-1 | CSAPRQDRSYEQYF | TGCAGTGCTCCTCGACAGGACAGGTCCTACGAGCAGTACTTC
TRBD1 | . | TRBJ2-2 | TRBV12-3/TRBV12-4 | CASSFSPGGTGVTGELFF | TGTGCCAGCAGTTTTTCTCCTGGAGGGACAGGGGTTACCGGGGAGCTGTTTTTT
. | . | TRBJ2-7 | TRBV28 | CASSSTFYEQYF | TGTGCCAGCAGTTCGACGTTCTACGAGCAGTACTTC
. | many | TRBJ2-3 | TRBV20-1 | CSARRYDTQYF | TGCAGTGCTAGACGATACGATACGCAGTATTTT
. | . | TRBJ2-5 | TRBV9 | CASSSSRWWETQYF | TGTGCCAGCAGCTCCTCGAGGTGGTGGGAGACCCAGTACTTC
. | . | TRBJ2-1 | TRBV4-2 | CASSQDRPLLVNEQFF | TGTGCCAGCAGCCAAGATCGGCCCTTACTAGTTAATGAGCAGTTCTTC
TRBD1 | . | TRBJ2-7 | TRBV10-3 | CAISADRIYEQYF | TGTGCCATCAGTGCGGACAGGATCTACGAGCAGTACTTC